Presented here are 22 T cell receptor beta chains from one specimen sequenced in a study of blood T cells in healthy people across ages. The second PCR ran about 6 to 12 cycles with a sample-barcoded 5' primer and J-beta primers. Each CDR3 protein gets one entry after TCRdb re-called the 5' RACE reads with MiXCR. The repertoire includes about 900,000 distinct CDR3 sequences, under 50% of them detected once, and 13% sits in the top ten. The sample consisted of blood. These receptors originate from a young man in good health.

This chain links TRBV10-3 with TRBJ2-1; 11 bases are shared with TRBD2. This CDR3 comprises 16 residues. Germline assignment: CDR1 ENHRY and CDR2 SYGVKD. Trimming removed 6 bases from V and 0 bases from J; junction bases left unmatched: 4. The CDR3 loop is CAISQGTSGSYNEQFF. CDR3 in DNA: TGTGCCATCAGCCAGGGGACTAGCGGCTCCTACAATGAGCAGTTCTTC.

This clonotype was observed a handful of times. The V and J genes are TRBV12-3 or TRBV12-4 and TRBJ2-3; D is undetermined. Trimming removed 4 bases at V and 0 bases at J, with 8 bases between. The CDR3 length is 14 residues. CDR3 sequence (DNA): TGTGCCAGCAGTTGGGTCCGGAGCACAGATACGCAGTATTTT. Its translation is CASSWVRSTDTQYF.

This chain uses TRBV28 with TRBJ2-5; D is possibly TRBD1 or TRBD2 (5 bases each). The CDR3 spans 14 residues. V lost 1 base to trimming and J lost 11 bases, with 17 bases between them. Per the germline V gene, CDR1 is MDHEN and CDR2 is SYDVKM. The CDR3 is CASSLSGTIREQYF. CDR3 coding DNA: TGTGCCAGCAGTTTATCGGGGACGATCCGTGAGCAGTACTTC.

The V gene is TRBV7-3, the J gene TRBJ2-3, with D possibly TRBD2 on 7 matching bases. This CDR3 has 15 amino acids. Germline V gives CDR1 SGHTA, CDR2 FQGTGA. Trimming cost V 4 bases and J 5 bases, with 16 bases left between them. As DNA, the CDR3 is TGTGCCAGCAGCTACCCCCGGGGGGCGGTAGATACGCAGTATTTT. Protein: CASSYPRGAVDTQYF.

This clonotype was recorded a few times. The J gene is TRBJ2-5, the V gene TRBV5-1; TRBD1 or TRBD2 may be the D gene (7 bases each). Germline CDR1 SGHRS, CDR2 YFSETQ. This CDR3 has 15 amino acids. Trimming removed 1 base at V and 0 bases at J, with 10 bases between. CDR3 bases: TGCGCCAGCAGCTTGCAGGGGGGGTACCAAGAGACCCAGTACTTC. Translating gives CASSLQGGYQETQYF.

This clonotype came up once. The genes are TRBV6-6 and TRBJ1-1, with 7 bases lining up with TRBD1. CDR1 MNHNY and CDR2 SVGAGI come from the germline V gene (reference sequence). V trimming: 4 bases; J trimming: 3 bases; junction bases outside the gene matches: 8. The CDR3 consists of 15 residues. The CDR3 spells CASSLTGRADTEAFF. Written as DNA, the CDR3 is TGTGCCAGCAGTTTGACAGGGCGAGCGGACACTGAAGCTTTCTTT.

This clonotype was recorded a few times. The chain has TRBV29-1 and TRBJ2-7; D unclear. V gave up 1 base and J gave up 2 bases, with 12 bases separating them. Looked up from germline, CDR1 is SQVTM and CDR2 is ANQGSEA. The CDR3 has 14 residues. Written as DNA, the CDR3 is TGCAGCGTTGAAGTCCGGACCACAACCTACGAGCAGTACTTC. It codes for CSVEVRTTTYEQYF.

The J gene is TRBJ2-5, the V gene TRBV12-3 or TRBV12-4; D ambiguous. The last part of the DNA fits TRBJ2-7 better; the J call may be wrong. This CDR3 is 13 amino acids long. For the CDR3, the DNA is TGTGCCAGCAGTTTAGGCTACGAGGACGAGCAGTACTTC. This translates into CASSLGYEDEQYF.

The DNA for the CDR3 is TGTGCCAGCAGCTTAACTGGTCTAGCGGGCACCACAGATACGCAGTATTTT. Its translation is CASSLTGLAGTTDTQYF. This sequence joins TRBV7-3 and TRBJ2-3; TRBD2 matches 8 bases. The CDR3 has 17 amino acids. CDR1 SGHTA and CDR2 FQGTGA come from the germline V gene. The junction had 7 bases not matched to a gene; V was cut back by 0 bases and J by 2 bases.

The chain couples TRBV28 to TRBJ2-3; TRBD1 or TRBD2 may be the D gene (5 bases each). CDR1 and CDR2 (germline): MDHEN, SYDVKM. Trimming shortened V by 4 bases and J by 4 bases, and 12 bases separated the two germline ends. There are 14 residues in the CDR3. The DNA for the CDR3 is TGTGCCAGCAGTTATGCAGGGACGTCAGATACGCAGTATTTT. Its protein is CASSYAGTSDTQYF.

Notes on this clonotype: Possible read error: a much larger clone is one base away. The chain recombines TRBV10-2 with TRBJ2-1; TRBD2 matches 12 bases. CDR3 length equals 15 residues. Germline CDR1 reads WSHSY; CDR2 reads SAAADI. The CDR3 reads CAGRSSGGVDNEQFF. The CDR3 coding sequence is TGCGCCGGCAGATCTAGCGGGGGGGTGGACAATGAGCAGTTCTTC.

Notes on this clonotype: One end of the junction varies from germline; a read error may be responsible. The V gene is TRBV20-1, the J gene TRBJ2-5; D is unresolved. Germline-derived CDR1 and CDR2 are DFQATT and SNEGSKA (reference sequence). The CDR3 has 15 amino acids. CDR3 DNA: TGCAGTGCTACCCTCGTTGGAGCGACCCAAGAGACCCGGTACTTC. The encoded protein is CSATLVGATQETRYF.

The chain is built from TRBV27 and TRBJ2-3; tentatively, D is TRBD1 (5 bases). The V end lost 3 bases, the J end lost 4 bases, and 8 bases lay between the germline ends. Germline V gene data show CDR1 as MNHEY and CDR2 as SMNVEV (reference sequence). The CDR3 covers 13 residues. The CDR3 reads CASSFRAPDTQYF. CDR3 coding DNA: TGTGCCAGCAGTTTCAGGGCCCCAGATACGCAGTATTTT.

The chain employs TRBV7-3 and TRBJ2-3; 9 positions match TRBD2. J gave up 1 base and V 1 base, and 3 bases lay outside the gene matches. The CDR3 loop spans 16 amino acids. Germline CDR1 SGHTA, CDR2 FQGTGA. CDR3 region: CASSLMASGGTDTQYF. CDR3 bases: TGTGCCAGCAGCTTAATGGCTAGCGGGGGCACAGATACGCAGTATTTT.

The chain uses TRBV5-1 and TRBJ2-4; 10 nucleotides match TRBD2. The CDR3 runs 17 residues. CDR1 and CDR2 from the germline V gene are SGHRS and YFSETQ. V shed 4 bases, J shed 0 bases, and the junction held 7 bases outside the gene matches. The CDR3: CASSETSGTIAKNIQYF. CDR3 sequence (DNA): TGCGCCAGCAGCGAAACTAGCGGGACCATAGCCAAAAACATTCAGTACTTC.

The V call is TRBV6-6, the J call TRBJ1-2; 8 bases fit TRBD1. The CDR3 runs 14 residues. Germline V gene lookup returns CDR1 MNHNY and CDR2 SVGAGI (reference sequence). With 7 bases clipped from V and 0 bases from J, the junction kept 4 bases outside the gene matches. This chain's CDR3 is CASKTGGTNYGYTF. The CDR3 DNA follows: TGTGCCAGCAAAACAGGGGGGACTAACTATGGCTACACCTTC.

Turning to this clonotype: A read error may produce the germline difference seen at one junction end. The rearrangement links TRBV15 to TRBJ1-3, with 7 bases fitting TRBD1. The CDR3 runs to 17 residues. Germline V CDR1 and CDR2: LNHNV, YYDKDF (reference sequence). CDR3 region: CATSSANRGSSGNTIYF. The CDR3 coding sequence is TGTGCCACTAGCAGTGCTAACAGGGGTAGCTCTGGAAACACCATATATTTT.

The table lists this clonotype with a few counts. CDR3 bases: TGCAGTGCTCCTAGCCAGGGGGTCAATTCACCCCTCCACTTT. Translating gives CSAPSQGVNSPLHF. This chain joins TRBV20-1 and TRBJ1-6; 7 nucleotides align to TRBD1. V dropped 5 bases and J dropped 7; count of bases not matched to a gene: 8. The CDR3 is made up of 14 amino acids. Germline values: CDR1 DFQATT, CDR2 SNEGSKA (reference sequence).

The chain recombines TRBV20-1 with TRBJ2-3, with D unclear. V was pared by 1 base and J by 6 bases, with 11 bases between. The CDR3 consists of 13 residues. The germline V gene encodes CDR1 DFQATT and CDR2 SNEGSKA (reference sequence). CDR3: CSARVALGDTQYF. Written as DNA, the CDR3 is TGCAGTGCTAGAGTCGCCCTCGGGGATACGCAGTATTTT.

The chain has TRBV6-1 and TRBJ2-7; the D gene is possibly TRBD1 (6 bases). V was clipped by 2 bases and J by 3 bases, with 11 bases between them. Germline CDR1 MNHNS, CDR2 SASEGT. This CDR3 contains 14 residues. The CDR3 DNA reads TGTGCCAGCAGTGAACCGGGACACCTCTACGAGCAGTACTTC. This codes for CASSEPGHLYEQYF.

This clonotype has just a few counts. The rearrangement uses TRBV20-1 and TRBJ1-1; D gene ambiguous. Germline V gene sequence: CDR1 DFQATT, CDR2 SNEGSKA (reference sequence). V lost 3 bases, J lost 0 bases, and 5 bases lay in between. This CDR3 spans 12 amino acids. Here the CDR3 reads CSARPMNTEAFF. In nucleotides, the CDR3 is TGCAGTGCTAGGCCTATGAACACTGAAGCTTTCTTT.

This chain connects TRBV27 to TRBJ2-5; no firm D call. Germline V gives CDR1 MNHEY, CDR2 SMNVEV (reference sequence). This CDR3 has 13 amino acids. Trimming took 3 bases from V and 3 from J, leaving 8 bases between them. This CDR3 reads CASSFSNEETQYF. CDR3 nucleotide sequence: TGTGCCAGCAGTTTTAGTAATGAAGAGACCCAGTACTTC.